These 9 T cell receptor beta chains came from one sample sequenced in a study of radiotherapy plus CTLA-4 blockade in lung cancer. The repertoire was sequenced with immunoSEQ multiplex PCR; TCRdb's copy has only in-frame clones and lacks some. The sample has fewer than 85,000 clones, 85% to 90% seen once. This specimen was peripheral blood, taken from a patient treated with radiotherapy plus ipilimumab. The receptor source for this set is a human donor with non-small cell lung cancer who had stable disease on radiotherapy plus ipilimumab.

This chain connects TRBV10-1 to TRBJ1-1; D might be TRBD1 (5 bases). The CDR3 is 15 residues long. Germline V gene data show CDR1 as WNHNN and CDR2 as SYGVQD (reference sequence). Trimming removed 0 bases at V and 1 base at J, with 9 bases between. CDR3 bases: TGCGCCAGCAGTGAGTCGACTAGGGGGAACACTGAAGCTTTCTTT. Translating it yields CASSESTRGNTEAFF.

This chain links TRBV7-2 with TRBJ2-7; 11 positions match TRBD2. Trimming cost V 4 bases and J 2 bases; bases outside gene matches: 4. Germline assignment: CDR1 SGHTA and CDR2 FQGNSA. This CDR3 region has 15 residues. Here the CDR3 reads CASSSLAGGAYEQYF. The DNA of the CDR3 is TGTGCCAGCAGCTCCTTAGCGGGGGGGGCCTACGAGCAGTACTTC.

This chain links TRBV14 with TRBJ1-1, with 7 positions matching TRBD1. This CDR3 has 14 residues. Germline CDR1 is SGHDN and CDR2 is FVKESK. J lost 7 bases, V lost 1 base, and 6 bases had no gene match. CDR3 protein: CASSQVRGAGEAFF. CDR3 DNA sequence: TGTGCCAGCAGCCAAGTCAGGGGGGCGGGTGAAGCTTTCTTT.

This rearrangement joins TRBV18 to TRBJ2-3; a weak D match, TRBD1 (6 bases). The germline CDR1 and CDR2 sequences are KGHSH and LQKENI. The V end was cut by 1 base, the J end by 1 base, with 6 bases between. The CDR3 extends over 14 amino acids. The CDR3 sequence: CASSPQGGTDTQYF. For the CDR3, the DNA is TGTGCCAGCTCACCACAGGGGGGCACAGATACGCAGTATTTT.

The chain recombines TRBV10-3 with TRBJ1-5; D is unclear. V shed 0 bases and J shed 3 bases, with 3 bases lying between them. The CDR3 extends over 13 amino acids. The germline V gene encodes CDR1 ENHRY and CDR2 SYGVKD. DNA of the CDR3: TGTGCCATCAGTGAGTCCAACAATCAGCCCCAGCATTTT. This codes for CAISESNNQPQHF.

This chain's CDR3 is CASSLGLAGASDTQYF. The CDR3 coding sequence is TGTGCCAGCAGCTTGGGGCTAGCGGGAGCCTCAGATACGCAGTATTTT. This chain joins TRBV5-4 and TRBJ2-3; 10 nucleotides align to TRBD2. This CDR3 spans 16 amino acids. Germline CDR1 and CDR2: SGHNT and YYREEE (reference sequence). J lost 4 bases, V lost 0 bases, and 5 bases had no gene match.

The chain has TRBV19 and TRBJ2-1; TRBD2 agrees at 15 bases. From germline, CDR1 is LNHDA and CDR2 SQIVND (reference sequence). The V gene end was trimmed by 6 bases and the J gene end by 9 bases; junction bases not matched to a gene: 6. The CDR3 runs to 15 residues. CDR3 in DNA: TGTGCCAGTAGGAGGACTAGCGGGGGGGCGGGTGAGCAGTTCTTC. It specifies CASRRTSGGAGEQFF.

The V and J genes are TRBV5-5 and TRBJ2-7; D gene unclear. The V end was cut by 4 bases, the J end by 2 bases, with 13 bases between. The CDR3 spans 14 residues. CDR1 SGHKS and CDR2 YYEKEE come from the germline V gene (reference sequence). The CDR3 loop is CASSAWETPYEQYF. CDR3 coding DNA: TGTGCCAGCAGCGCCTGGGAAACCCCCTACGAGCAGTACTTC. Supplemented by reference TRBV5-5 and TRBJ2-7, the full variable domain reads DAGVTQSPTHLIKTRGQQVTLRCSPISGHKSVSWYQQVLGQGPQFIFQYYEKEERGRGNFPDRFSARQFPNYSSELNVNALLLGDSALYLCASSAWETPYEQYFGPGTRLTVT.

The chain employs TRBV9 and TRBJ2-5, with 7 bases matching TRBD2. Germline loops: CDR1 SGDLS, CDR2 YYNGEE. Trimming cost V 0 bases and J 4 bases; bases outside gene matches: 9. The CDR3 consists of 16 residues. The CDR3 nucleotides are TGTGCCAGCAGCGTAGAGGATCGGGTAGCGGGAGAGACCCAGTACTTC. Translated: CASSVEDRVAGETQYF.